The 25 T cell receptor beta chains listed next were all sequenced from one sample in a study of cytomegalovirus exposure and HLA in healthy donors. PCR employed 60 Vbeta and 13 Jbeta primers. Method: immunoSEQ multiplex PCR; TCRdb's copy keeps in-frame clones and lacks some. This table holds under 200,000 clones, about three quarters found once. The sample comprised PBMCs. The receptors were gathered from a woman aged 40 to 50 in good health and CMV-seropositive.

V usage is TRBV18 and J usage is TRBJ2-2; tentative D call: TRBD1 (6 bases). Germline V gives CDR1 KGHSH, CDR2 LQKENI. Trimming cost V 3 bases and J 4 bases, with 12 bases left between them. This CDR3 has 15 amino acids. The CDR3 DNA follows: TGTGCCAGCTCACCCATGGACAGTGGCACCGGGGAGCTGTTTTTT. Its translation is CASSPMDSGTGELFF.

The CDR3 region has the DNA TGTGCCAGCAGCAGAATCGCCCCCTCTAGCGGGGGGGGGACAGATACGCAGTATTTT. Protein sequence: CASSRIAPSSGGGTDTQYF. The rearrangement uses TRBV5-6 and TRBJ2-3; 12 bases match TRBD2. The CDR3 length is 19 residues. The germline V gene has CDR1 SGHDT and CDR2 YYEEEE. V lost 4 bases and J lost 3; bases outside the gene matches: 15.

To note about this clone: At one end, the junction sequence differs from germline, possibly due to a read error. The V gene is TRBV7-9, the J gene TRBJ2-7, with 7 bases fitting TRBD1. The CDR3 spans 12 residues. The germline V gene encodes CDR1 SEHNR and CDR2 FQNEAQ (reference sequence). The CDR3 region has the DNA TGTTCCAGCAGCTCCCAGGGGGATGAGCAGTACTTC. It encodes CSSSSQGDEQYF.

The V and J genes are TRBV5-1 and TRBJ2-1, with 8 bases that match TRBD2. Germline V gives CDR1 SGHRS, CDR2 YFSETQ. V shed 7 bases, J shed 7 bases, and the junction held 16 bases outside the gene matches. The CDR3 length is 16 residues. This CDR3 is CASGGAAGGKYNEQFF. CDR3 sequence (DNA): TGCGCCAGCGGTGGCGCGGCGGGGGGAAAGTATAATGAGCAGTTCTTC.

The rearrangement uses TRBV30 and TRBJ1-4; maybe TRBD1 (6 bases). CDR3 length: 15 residues. Trimming removed 3 bases at V and 3 bases at J, with 14 bases between. The germline CDR1 and CDR2 sequences are GTSNPN and SVGIG (reference sequence). DNA for the CDR3: TGTGCCTGGAGATGGGGGGGCAGCGCTAATGAAAAACTGTTTTTT. It is translated as CAWRWGGSANEKLFF.

The CDR3 region is CASSESLSNTEAFF. In nucleotides, the CDR3 is TGCGCCAGCAGTGAGTCCTTGTCGAACACTGAAGCTTTCTTT. V and J are TRBV10-2 and TRBJ1-1; no firm D call. This CDR3 spans 14 amino acids. Germline V gene lookup returns CDR1 WSHSY and CDR2 SAAADI. V was shortened by 0 bases and J by 1 base, with 6 bases between the two germline ends.

The chain has TRBV29-1 and TRBJ2-7, with TRBD1 matching 7 bases. The germline gives CDR1 SQVTM, CDR2 ANQGSEA. The CDR3 has 15 residues. V was clipped by 4 bases and J by 6 bases; unmatched bases: 15. CDR3: CSVGLTGFKGAEQYF. The CDR3 DNA sequence: TGCAGCGTTGGGCTGACAGGGTTCAAGGGCGCCGAGCAGTACTTC.

Notes on this clone: The junction departs from the called germline gene at one end, perhaps through a read error. The chain combines TRBV4-2 with TRBJ2-5, with 7 bases identical to TRBD2. CDR3 length: 16 amino acids. CDR1 is LGHNA and CDR2 is YNFKEQ in the germline V gene. The CDR3 DNA follows: TGTGTCAGCAGCCAAATAGGTAGCGGGTCCAAAAAGACCCAGTACTTC. This sequence encodes CVSSQIGSGSKKTQYF.

For this clone: The sample contains more than one DNA sequence encoding this CDR3. The chain links TRBV5-1 to TRBJ1-1; the D is unclear. Trimming took 4 bases from V and 1 from J, leaving 11 bases between them. The CDR3 has 14 residues. Germline V gene data show CDR1 as SGHRS and CDR2 as YFSETQ. DNA of the CDR3: TGCGCCAGCAGCCTTAACACGGGGAACACTGAAGCTTTCTTT. Protein product: CASSLNTGNTEAFF.

V is TRBV19 and J is TRBJ2-7, with D perhaps TRBD1 (6 bases). CDR3 length equals 14 residues. V dropped 4 bases and J dropped 3 bases, with 13 bases sitting between them. Germline V gene lookup returns CDR1 LNHDA and CDR2 SQIVND (reference sequence). CDR3 protein: CASSRGRGVYEQYF. The CDR3 DNA follows: TGTGCCAGTAGTAGGGGCAGGGGCGTCTACGAGCAGTACTTC. The whole variable domain, remainder taken from reference TRBV19 and TRBJ2-7, is DGGITQSPKYLFRKEGQNVTLSCEQNLNHDAMYWYRQDPGQGLRLIYYSQIVNDFQKGDIAEGYSVSREKKESFPLTVTSAQKNPTAFYLCASSRGRGVYEQYFGPGTRLTVT.

The chain is built from TRBV28 and TRBJ1-2; 7 bases are shared with TRBD1. Germline V CDR1 and CDR2: MDHEN, SYDVKM. The CDR3 runs 14 residues. Unmatched junction bases numbered 12, after V lost 6 bases and J lost 8 bases. The CDR3 sequence: CASRYPGQRGGYTF. The DNA of the CDR3 is TGTGCCAGCAGATATCCGGGACAGAGGGGAGGCTACACCTTC.

V gene TRBV5-6 combines with J gene TRBJ2-3; 8 bases match TRBD2. The V and J ends lost 0 bases and 2 bases, in that order; junction bases with no gene match: 5. The CDR3 spans 16 residues. CDR1 is SGHDT and CDR2 is YYEEEE in the germline V gene. Here the CDR3 DNA reads TGTGCCAGCAGCTTGGCGCTGCGGGGGGACACAGATACGCAGTATTTT. It yields the protein CASSLALRGDTDTQYF.

The chain uses TRBV4-1 and TRBJ1-1, with D unresolved. The CDR3 covers 15 residues. V dropped 0 bases and J dropped 4 bases, with 12 bases sitting between them. Germline assignment: CDR1 MGHRA and CDR2 YSYEKL. CDR3 residues: CASSQDRVTGTEAFF. Written as DNA, the CDR3 is TGCGCCAGCAGCCAAGATCGGGTCACGGGCACTGAAGCTTTCTTT.

The chain recombines TRBV7-6 with TRBJ2-3; TRBD2 might be the D (5 bases). V shed 4 bases and J shed 0 bases, with 11 bases lying between them. The V gene's germline CDR1 is SGHVS and CDR2 FNYEAQ. The CDR3 is 15 amino acids. The CDR3 region has the DNA TGTGCCAGCAGCTCCAGTCGGACTAGCACAGATACGCAGTATTTT. This sequence encodes CASSSSRTSTDTQYF.

This chain connects TRBV7-7 to TRBJ2-2; 9 bases agree with TRBD2. V dropped 10 bases and J dropped 1; count of bases not matched to a gene: 13. The CDR3 is 17 amino acids. Germline loops: CDR1 SSHAT, CDR2 FNYEAQ (reference sequence). Here the CDR3 reads CATLGTSGPKNTGELFF. The CDR3 DNA follows: TGTGCCACCCTAGGAACTAGCGGGCCAAAGAACACCGGGGAGCTGTTTTTT.

The V and J genes are TRBV6-5 and TRBJ1-4; D is ambiguous. Germline CDR1 MNHEY, CDR2 SVGAGI. The CDR3 runs to 13 residues. V lost 6 bases, J lost 5 bases, and 10 bases lay in between. The DNA of the CDR3 is TGTGCCAGCAGCCCTTTAACAAATGAAAAACTGTTTTTT. Amino acid sequence: CASSPLTNEKLFF.

V and J are TRBV27 and TRBJ2-2, with TRBD1 matching 7 bases. Germline-derived CDR1 and CDR2 are MNHEY and SMNVEV (reference sequence). The V segment lost 8 bases and the J segment 4 bases; nucleotides outside the gene matches: 4. This CDR3 contains 13 residues. This chain's CDR3 is CASHGTATGELFF. In DNA, the CDR3 is TGTGCCAGCCACGGGACAGCCACCGGGGAGCTGTTTTTT.

The chain couples TRBV5-1 to TRBJ2-1; the D gene is possibly TRBD2 (6 bases). V lost 1 base and J 5 bases, leaving 13 bases between the germline ends. This CDR3 comprises 15 residues. Per the germline V gene, CDR1 is SGHRS and CDR2 is YFSETQ. In DNA, the CDR3 is TGCGCCAGCAGCTTGATCGGGGGTTTCAACAATGAGCAGTTCTTC. Its translation is CASSLIGGFNNEQFF.

A word on this clone: This sample also contains other DNA sequences that code for the same CDR3. V gene TRBV29-1 combines with J gene TRBJ1-2; D gene uncertain. V was shortened by 4 bases and J by 2 bases, with 5 bases between the two germline ends. Germline values: CDR1 SQVTM, CDR2 ANQGSEA. The CDR3 is 11 residues long. The CDR3 nucleotides read TGCAGCGTTGGGCAGAACTATGGCTACACCTTC. As protein: CSVGQNYGYTF. The complete variable domain, with remaining parts taken from reference TRBV29-1 and TRBJ1-2, reads SAVISQKPSRDICQRGTSLTIQCQVDSQVTMMFWYRQQPGQSLTLIATANQGSEATYESGFVIDKFPISRPNLTFSTLTVSNMSPEDSSIYLCSVGQNYGYTFGSGTRLTVV.

The chain combines TRBV6-6 with TRBJ2-7; TRBD1 aligns across 9 bases. Germline V gene data show CDR1 as MNHNY and CDR2 as SVGAGI (reference sequence). The length of the CDR3 is 14 residues. V lost 6 bases and J lost 2; bases outside the gene matches: 5. The CDR3 coding sequence is TGTGCCAGCAGCCCGGACAGGGGAGCCTACGAGCAGTACTTC. This gives the protein CASSPDRGAYEQYF.

A word on this clone: At one of its ends the junction is not consistent with the germline gene, which may arise from a read error. Other DNA sequences within the sample encode an identical CDR3. The CDR3 loop is CASSQDRTGGSYEQYF. CDR3 nucleotide sequence: TGCGCCAGCAGCCAAGACCGGACAGGGGGCTCCTACGAGCAGTACTTC. The chain carries TRBV5-4 and TRBJ2-7; 10 nucleotides match TRBD1. CDR1 SGHNT and CDR2 YYREEE come from the germline V gene (reference sequence). The length of the CDR3 is 16 residues.

V and J are TRBV14 and TRBJ1-2; D is possibly TRBD1 (6 bases). Trimming removed 3 bases from V and 7 bases from J, with 18 bases in between. CDR3 length equals 15 residues. The germline gives CDR1 SGHDN, CDR2 FVKESK. The CDR3 nucleotides read TGTGCCAGCAGCCATAGCCTACAGGGACGCGGTGGCTACACCTTC. It codes for CASSHSLQGRGGYTF.

This clone was detected only a few times. The chain carries TRBV5-4 and TRBJ2-1; maybe TRBD1 (5 bases). This CDR3 contains 11 residues. The germline CDR1 and CDR2 sequences are SGHNT and YYREEE (reference sequence). V was clipped by 6 bases and J by 7 bases, with 8 bases between them. The CDR3 DNA is TGTGCCAGCATCAGGGAAAATGAGCAGTTCTTC. Translation gives CASIRENEQFF. The full variable domain, completed using reference TRBV5-4 and TRBJ2-1, is ETGVTQSPTHLIKTRGQQVTLRCSSQSGHNTVSWYQQALGQGPQFIFQYYREEENGRGNFPPRFSGLQFPNYSSELNVNALELDDSALYLCASIRENEQFFGPGTRLTVL.

CDR3 DNA: TGTGCCAGCAGGTTGGACAGGGCAGCTGGAAACACCATATATTTT. Amino acid sequence: CASRLDRAAGNTIYF. V is TRBV28 and J is TRBJ1-3, with 8 bases lining up with TRBD1. CDR1 MDHEN and CDR2 SYDVKM come from the germline V gene. The CDR3 covers 15 residues. V shed 6 bases, J shed 2 bases, and the junction held 6 bases outside the gene matches.

The rearrangement uses TRBV4-3 and TRBJ2-3; 7 bases agree with TRBD2. V trimming: 0 bases; J trimming: 1 base; junction bases outside the gene matches: 1. Germline CDR1 reads LGHNA; CDR2 reads YSLEER. This CDR3 has 15 residues. In nucleotides, the CDR3 is TGCGCCAGCAGCCAAGATGCGGGGGGCACAGATACGCAGTATTTT. It codes for CASSQDAGGTDTQYF.